This T cell receptor beta chain was obtained from a study of regulatory T cells in long-lasting Graves disease. Looking at the study overall: Graves' patients, diagnosed recently, had received antithyroid drugs under 3 months.

Specified time point: newly diagnosed GD, antithyroid drugs for less than 3 months. Following extraction of RNA from PBMCs, that RNA was used to make the TCR library. Germline CDR1 reads SGHAT; CDR2 reads FQNNGV. J gave up 3 bases and V 1 base, and 5 bases lay outside the gene matches. This CDR3 has 16 residues. Ten or more counts support this clonotype. For TCR beta, libraries came from iRepertoire HTBI primers and Arm-PCR of CDR3 regions. TCRdb reprocessed the multiplex PCR reads via MiXCR and lists one record per CDR3 protein. The profile covers about 430,000 distinct CDR3 sequences, with over 14% appearing a single time and approximately 7.8% taken by the ten largest. The same data also went into a second study, on T cells in Graves' hyperthyroidism and ophthalmopathy. This second report adds: The TCR CDR3 first-round RT-PCR relied on the HTBI primer set.

The gene calls are TRBV11-2 and TRBJ2-1; 8 bases are shared with TRBD1. This TCR came from a middle-aged woman with Graves disease. Specimen: peripheral blood mononuclear cells (PBMCs), collected at new diagnosis, from a patient treated with antithyroid drugs. This CDR3 reads CASSLVWTGSYNEQFF. In DNA, the CDR3 is TGTGCCAGCAGCTTAGTTTGGACAGGGAGCTACAATGAGCAGTTCTTC. Full variable domain (missing parts from reference TRBV11-2 and TRBJ2-1): EAGVAQSPRYKIIEKRQSVAFWCNPISGHATLYWYQQILGQGPKLLIQFQNNGVVDDSQLPKDRFSAERLKGVDSTLKIQPAKLEDSAVYLCASSLVWTGSYNEQFFGPGTRLTVL.